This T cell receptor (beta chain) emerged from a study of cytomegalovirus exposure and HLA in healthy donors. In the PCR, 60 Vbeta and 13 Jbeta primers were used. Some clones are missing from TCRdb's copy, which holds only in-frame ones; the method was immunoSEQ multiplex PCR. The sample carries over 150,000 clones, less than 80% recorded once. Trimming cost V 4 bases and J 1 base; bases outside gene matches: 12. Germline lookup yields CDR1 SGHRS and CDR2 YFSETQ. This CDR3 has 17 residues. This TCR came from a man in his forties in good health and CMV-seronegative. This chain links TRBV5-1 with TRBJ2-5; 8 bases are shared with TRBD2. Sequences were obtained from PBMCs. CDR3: CASSKSGSGGGQETQYF. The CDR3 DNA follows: TGCGCCAGCAGCAAAAGCGGGAGTGGGGGGGGCCAAGAGACCCAGTACTTC.